A single sample gave rise to the 23 T cell receptor beta chains below, sequenced in a study of control samples from healthy donors and cancer patients. Some clones are missing from TCRdb's copy, which holds only in-frame ones; the method was immunoSEQ multiplex PCR. This repertoire shows around 140,000 clones, roughly 86% found once; its top ten account for more than 6.5%. The sample was PBMCs. Source of these receptors: a man in his fifties or sixties with head and neck cancer.

The V and J genes are TRBV7-6 and TRBJ1-5; D gene ambiguous. The CDR3 extends over 14 amino acids. Trimming removed 5 bases from V and 0 bases from J, with 8 bases in between. Germline CDR1 is SGHVS and CDR2 is FNYEAQ. CDR3 nucleotide sequence: TGTGCCAGCAGCACATTCCCTAGCAATCAGCCCCAGCATTTT. Translated, it gives CASSTFPSNQPQHF.

The CDR3 region is CASSFLAGGPYEQYF. The CDR3 nucleotides are TGTGCCAGCAGCTTCCTAGCGGGGGGGCCTTACGAGCAGTACTTC. The chain carries TRBV5-4 and TRBJ2-7; TRBD2 aligns across 12 bases. CDR1 is SGHNT, CDR2 YYREEE, per germline (reference sequence). V trimming: 2 bases; J trimming: 4 bases; junction bases outside the gene matches: 4. The CDR3 sequence is 15 residues long.

The chain joins TRBV7-9 to TRBJ1-3, with a weak D call TRBD1 (5 bases). The V gene lost 3 bases and the J gene lost 0 bases, with 12 bases spanning the gap. Germline values: CDR1 SEHNR, CDR2 FQNEAQ (reference sequence). This CDR3 has 16 residues. This CDR3 is CASSFSWDFSGNTIYF. The CDR3 DNA follows: TGTGCCAGCAGCTTCAGTTGGGACTTCTCTGGAAACACCATATATTTT. The entire variable domain, with the rest obtained from reference TRBV7-9 and TRBJ1-3, is as follows: DTGVSQNPRHKITKRGQNVTFRCDPISEHNRLYWYRQTLGQGPEFLTYFQNEAQLEKSRLLSDRFSAERPKGSFSTLEIQRTEQGDSAMYLCASSFSWDFSGNTIYFGEGSWLTVV.

This clone was observed once. This sequence joins TRBV2 and TRBJ1-2; unclear D gene. There are 14 residues in the CDR3. With 4 bases removed from V and 8 bases from J, the gap between germline ends came to 17 bases. CDR1 SNHLY and CDR2 FYNNEI come from the germline V gene. The CDR3 sequence: CASSAAAPTGGYTF. The CDR3, as DNA: TGTGCCAGCAGTGCAGCCGCGCCAACCGGGGGCTACACCTTC.

The chain carries TRBV28 and TRBJ1-1; TRBD1 agrees at 10 bases. Trimming at V came to 6 bases and at J to 3 bases, leaving 4 bases not matched to a gene. The CDR3 length is 14 residues. Germline V lookup: CDR1 MDHEN, CDR2 SYDVKM. CDR3 amino acids: CASRGTGVYTEAFF. CDR3 DNA sequence: TGTGCCAGCAGGGGGACAGGGGTCTACACTGAAGCTTTCTTT.

The genes are TRBV19 and TRBJ2-4, with D tentatively TRBD1 (6 bases). V shed 2 bases and J shed 5 bases, with 22 bases lying between them. CDR3 length: 18 amino acids. CDR1 is LNHDA, CDR2 SQIVND, per germline (reference sequence). Written as DNA, the CDR3 is TGTGCCAGTAGTATAAGGAGCTGGACAGCGCCCATCGAAAACATTCAGTACTTC. Translating it yields CASSIRSWTAPIENIQYF.

The rearrangement uses TRBV29-1 and TRBJ2-7; D is perhaps TRBD1 (6 bases). V was cut by 4 bases and J by 4 bases, with 8 bases left in between. Germline CDR1 reads SQVTM; CDR2 reads ANQGSEA. The CDR3 has 11 residues. Here the CDR3 reads CSVGGTYEQYF. The CDR3, as DNA: TGCAGCGTTGGGGGGACATACGAGCAGTACTTC.

A single count supports this clone. V gene TRBV2 combines with J gene TRBJ2-7, with 7 nucleotides matching TRBD1. J gave up 4 bases and V 6 bases, and 6 bases lay outside the gene matches. The CDR3 covers 13 residues. CDR1 is SNHLY and CDR2 is FYNNEI in the germline V gene. Here the CDR3 reads CASRETGRYEQYF. For the CDR3, the DNA is TGTGCCAGCAGGGAGACAGGGCGTTACGAGCAGTACTTC.

The chain carries TRBV7-9 and TRBJ2-5; 10 bases map to TRBD2. There are 15 residues in the CDR3. Losses at the gene ends were 6 bases for V and 4 bases for J; bases not matched to a gene: 8. Germline V gene lookup returns CDR1 SEHNR and CDR2 FQNEAQ (reference sequence). The CDR3 loop reads CASSSKREGIETQYF. In DNA form, the CDR3 reads TGTGCCAGCAGTTCCAAGCGGGAGGGGATAGAGACCCAGTACTTC.

J is TRBJ2-7 and V is TRBV4-1; either TRBD1 or TRBD2 may fit D (6 bases each). Germline-derived CDR1 and CDR2 are MGHRA and YSYEKL. The CDR3 is 16 amino acids. Deletions cut 0 bases from V and 3 bases from J, with 15 bases between. The CDR3 DNA sequence: TGCGCCAGCAGCCAAGAAGGGGGGACTCCGGACTACGAGCAGTACTTC. This encodes CASSQEGGTPDYEQYF.

V usage is TRBV3-1 (or the pseudogene TRBV3-2) and J usage is TRBJ2-4; 7 bases align to TRBD1. The CDR3 is made up of 14 amino acids. Germline lookup yields CDR1 LGHDT and CDR2 YNNKEL (reference sequence). Trimming removed 4 bases from V and 5 bases from J; junction bases left unmatched: 5. Written as DNA, the CDR3 is TGTGCCAGCAGCCTAAACAGGGGACAAAACATTCAGTACTTC. Protein sequence: CASSLNRGQNIQYF.

V usage is TRBV6-6 and J usage is TRBJ1-2; 9 bases fit TRBD1. The junction had 6 bases not matched to a gene; V was cut back by 6 bases and J by 7 bases. Germline-derived CDR1 and CDR2 are MNHNY and SVGAGI (reference sequence). The CDR3 contains 13 residues. The CDR3 loop is CASSQGQGIGYTF. The CDR3 region has the DNA TGTGCCAGCAGCCAGGGACAGGGTATTGGCTACACCTTC.

DNA for the CDR3: TGTGCCAGCAGTCCGCCATCGAACACCGGGGAGCTGTTTTTT. Translated: CASSPPSNTGELFF. The rearrangement joins TRBV28 to TRBJ2-2; D is unclear. There are 14 residues in the CDR3. Germline V gives CDR1 MDHEN, CDR2 SYDVKM. V was trimmed by 5 bases and J by 0 bases, leaving 7 bases between them.

The chain joins TRBV14 to TRBJ1-1, with D hard to call. V lost 2 bases, J lost 1 base, and 5 bases lay in between. Germline V gives CDR1 SGHDN, CDR2 FVKESK. This CDR3 region has 13 residues. CDR3 in amino acids: CASSQQSNTEAFF. As DNA, the CDR3 is TGTGCCAGCAGCCAACAGTCGAACACTGAAGCTTTCTTT.

Comment on this clone: Additional DNA sequences in this sample encode the identical CDR3. The chain employs TRBV25-1 and TRBJ2-2, with D perhaps matching TRBD2 (5 bases). Trimming took 4 bases from V and 4 from J, leaving 16 bases between them. Germline loops: CDR1 MGHDK, CDR2 SYGVNS. This CDR3 has 16 residues. Written as DNA, the CDR3 is TGTGCCAGCAGTGGAGACTACTATTCCCGCACCGGGGAGCTGTTTTTT. Translated, it gives CASSGDYYSRTGELFF.

In DNA, the CDR3 is TGTGCCAGCAGCCAAGATCCTAGCGGGGGTGGGCCTACCGGGGAGCTGTTTTTT. This translates into CASSQDPSGGGPTGELFF. The V gene is TRBV4-2, the J gene TRBJ2-2; TRBD2 matches at 10 bases. Trimming cost V 0 bases and J 5 bases; bases outside gene matches: 9. The germline V gene encodes CDR1 LGHNA and CDR2 YNFKEQ. This CDR3 comprises 18 residues.

The rearrangement joins TRBV27 to TRBJ1-2; no clear D gene. The CDR3 is 15 amino acids. V lost 0 bases and J 7 bases, leaving 15 bases between the germline ends. From germline, CDR1 is MNHEY and CDR2 SMNVEV (reference sequence). For the CDR3, the DNA is TGTGCCAGCAGTTTATCCCCCGTTAGTACTATTGGCTACACCTTC. Translation gives CASSLSPVSTIGYTF.

V is TRBV19 and J is TRBJ1-2; the D is unclear. CDR3 length: 15 residues. Trimming pared 6 bases from V and 1 base from J, leaving 15 bases between. CDR1 is LNHDA and CDR2 is SQIVND in the germline V gene (reference sequence). The CDR3 nucleotides read TGTGCCAGTAGACTTTCTTCGACGGTTAACTATGGCTACACCTTC. Translating gives CASRLSSTVNYGYTF.

The rearrangement joins TRBV11-2 to TRBJ2-1; TRBD2 matches 7 bases. Germline CDR1 reads SGHAT; CDR2 reads FQNNGV. The CDR3 extends over 15 amino acids. Unmatched junction bases numbered 4, after V lost 0 bases and J lost 5 bases. The CDR3 sequence is CASSLEGGGHNEQFF. The CDR3 nucleotides read TGTGCCAGCAGCTTAGAAGGCGGGGGACACAATGAGCAGTTCTTC.

J is TRBJ2-1 and V is TRBV19, with D possibly matching TRBD1 (7 bases). CDR1 LNHDA and CDR2 SQIVND come from the germline V gene (reference sequence). V was pared by 1 base and J by 3 bases, with 16 bases between. The CDR3 covers 17 residues. CDR3 protein: CASSIVSGGGIYNEQFF. The DNA of the CDR3 is TGTGCCAGTAGTATAGTCTCAGGAGGGGGCATCTACAATGAGCAGTTCTTC.

The chain combines TRBV27 with TRBJ1-1; D perhaps matches TRBD1 (5 bases). V was shortened by 2 bases and J by 0 bases, with 13 bases between the two germline ends. The CDR3 loop spans 16 amino acids. In germline, CDR1 is MNHEY, CDR2 SMNVEV (reference sequence). Here the CDR3 reads CASSLVALGLNTEAFF. DNA of the CDR3: TGTGCCAGCAGTTTAGTAGCTTTGGGGCTGAACACTGAAGCTTTCTTT.

The chain joins TRBV10-2 to TRBJ2-2, with 11 bases lining up with TRBD2. V lost 7 bases, J lost 4 bases, and 5 bases stayed unmatched. Germline loops: CDR1 WSHSY, CDR2 SAAADI. The CDR3 length is 15 residues. In DNA, the CDR3 is TGCGCCAGCAAACCCGGGACTAGCGGCACCGGGGAGCTGTTTTTT. This gives the protein CASKPGTSGTGELFF.

The chain uses TRBV7-8 and TRBJ2-1, with D perhaps matching TRBD1 or TRBD2 (6 bases each). V lost 5 bases and J lost 5, with 16 bases in between. Per germline, CDR1 SGHVS and CDR2 FQNEAQ. The CDR3 is made up of 15 amino acids. In DNA, the CDR3 is TGTGCCAGCAGCCTATGGGGGGCATCGGACAATGAGCAGTTCTTC. Protein: CASSLWGASDNEQFF.